The sequence of this TCR beta chain was determined in a study of blood T cell repertoires in COVID-19. In the study overall: Sites across the United States, Italy and Spain contributed samples from acute and convalescent COVID-19. Nucleic acid was either cDNA or gDNA, and it came from T cells, B-cell-depleted T cells, or PBMCs.

From germline, CDR1 is SGHAT and CDR2 FQNNGV. V lost 1 base to trimming and J lost 4 bases, with 14 bases between them. This CDR3 contains 16 residues. Per the study methods: For nucleated cells, counts were estimated from reference gene primer amplification. The protocol was immunoSEQ multiplex PCR, while the TCRdb copy is restricted to in-frame clones and leaves out a portion. Clonal size and the V and J genes are those of that table, whereas D and trimming came from the DNA. The repertoire has 150,000 to 200,000 clones, over 70% of them found once; the top ten carry 17%. Sample: peripheral blood. The rearrangement links TRBV11-2 to TRBJ1-3; D not resolved. The TCR originated in a man in his fifties or sixties with active or convalescent COVID-19. The CDR3 DNA reads as TGTGCCAGCAGCTTAGCCGGCGGGAGCCGGGGAAACACCATATATTTT. It yields the protein CASSLAGGSRGNTIYF. The entire variable domain, with the rest obtained from reference TRBV11-2 and TRBJ1-3, is as follows: EAGVAQSPRYKIIEKRQSVAFWCNPISGHATLYWYQQILGQGPKLLIQFQNNGVVDDSQLPKDRFSAERLKGVDSTLKIQPAKLEDSAVYLCASSLAGGSRGNTIYFGEGSWLTVV.